This TCR beta chain appears in the sequencing data of a study of radiotherapy plus CTLA-4 blockade in lung cancer. This CDR3 comprises 15 residues. Trimming pared 0 bases from V and 2 bases from J, leaving 11 bases between. The germline gives CDR1 SGHAT, CDR2 FQNNGV. In chemo-refractory metastatic non-small-cell lung cancer, patients got ipilimumab CTLA-4 blockade together with focal radiation. Sequencing used immunoSEQ multiplex PCR; TCRdb keeps in-frame clones, though not all of them. The sample has about 27,000 clones, approximately 73% seen once; the top ten hold more than 3.5%. Study-wide findings and caveats: It was early blood T cell clone dynamics, with interferon-beta, that reportedly best predicted response.

As for this clone: Its antigen is not known.

This clonotype was obtained from a human donor with non-small cell lung cancer who had stable disease on radiotherapy plus ipilimumab. The specimen was peripheral blood, collected from a patient treated with radiotherapy plus ipilimumab. The chain is built from TRBV11-2 and TRBJ2-7; D is uncertain. The CDR3 coding sequence is TGTGCCAGCAGCTTAGATTTCGGGCCAGCCTACGAGCAGTACTTC. It is translated as CASSLDFGPAYEQYF.